This entry lists 6 T cell receptor beta chains sequenced from one sample in a study of blood T cell repertoires in COVID-19. TCRdb keeps only in-frame clones here, not all; method: immunoSEQ multiplex PCR. Altogether 300,000 to 500,000 clones are present, 88% being singletons, with the ten largest covering roughly 2%. Sequenced: PBMCs or T cells enriched from blood (not recorded which). All receptors derive from a woman in her thirties or forties with acute COVID-19.

V and J are TRBV19 and TRBJ1-2; unclear D gene. V was pared by 5 bases and J by 2 bases, with 6 bases between. Germline V CDR1 and CDR2: LNHDA, SQIVND (reference sequence). This CDR3 has 12 amino acids. The CDR3 region is CASSSSNYGYTF. The DNA of the CDR3 is TGTGCCAGTAGTTCAAGCAACTATGGCTACACCTTC.

The genes are TRBV12-5 and TRBJ1-3, with D unresolved. There are 14 residues in the CDR3. Germline CDR1 reads LGHNT; CDR2 reads FRNRAP. V shed 8 bases and J shed 0 bases, with 11 bases lying between them. DNA of the CDR3: TGTGCTAGTCGGGGTGGGGTCTCTGGAAACACCATATATTTT. This sequence encodes CASRGGVSGNTIYF.

A note on this clone: Other DNA variants within this sample encode the same CDR3. This chain joins TRBV12-3 or TRBV12-4 and TRBJ1-1; D is unresolved. V was trimmed by 3 bases and J by 4 bases, leaving 9 bases between them. The CDR3 loop spans 13 amino acids. This chain's CDR3 is CASSFSGGTEAFF. The CDR3 DNA reads TGTGCCAGCAGTTTCTCAGGAGGCACTGAAGCTTTCTTT.

The rearrangement uses TRBV11-2 and TRBJ1-2, with D perhaps matching TRBD1 (5 bases). The CDR3 spans 14 residues. The germline V gene encodes CDR1 SGHAT and CDR2 FQNNGV. Deletions cut 4 bases from V and 9 bases from J, with 18 bases between. The CDR3 nucleotides are TGTGCCAGCAGCTACTCCCGGGGGGGGGATAGCTACACCTTC. The encoded protein is CASSYSRGGDSYTF.

CDR3 sequence: CASSPSGEFYEQYF. CDR3 in DNA: TGTGCCAGCTCACCAAGTGGAGAGTTCTACGAGCAGTACTTC. The rearrangement uses TRBV18 and TRBJ2-7, with D hard to call. The V gene's germline CDR1 is KGHSH and CDR2 LQKENI. The germline V and J ends were trimmed by 2 bases and 3 bases, with 11 bases remaining between them. This CDR3 region has 14 residues.

V gene TRBV7-6 combines with J gene TRBJ1-6; no clear D. CDR1 is SGHVS and CDR2 is FNYEAQ in the germline V gene. The CDR3 totals 14 residues. V was clipped by 6 bases and J by 0 bases, with 6 bases between them. The chain's CDR3 is CASRRSSYNSPLHF. In nucleotides, the CDR3 is TGTGCCAGCAGGAGAAGCTCCTATAATTCACCCCTCCACTTT.